The 17 T cell receptor beta chains below were found in one sample sequenced in a study of control samples from healthy donors and cancer patients. Measured with immunoSEQ multiplex PCR; TCRdb has only the in-frame clones, and not every one. There are roughly 180,000 clones in the sample; 93% occur only once, and 4.1% lies in the top ten. The sequencing sample was made of blood. The receptors derive from a woman aged 55-75 years in good health.

V and J are TRBV5-6 and TRBJ2-2; 11 bases fit TRBD2. Germline loops: CDR1 SGHDT, CDR2 YYEEEE. After removal of 4 bases from V and 5 bases from J, the junction contained 7 bases not matched to a gene. The CDR3 loop spans 16 amino acids. This CDR3 is CASSHIAGGRTGELFF. The CDR3 coding sequence is TGTGCCAGCAGCCATATAGCGGGGGGGCGTACCGGGGAGCTGTTTTTT.

V usage is TRBV2 and J usage is TRBJ2-1; 16 nucleotides align to TRBD2. The length of the CDR3 is 14 residues. Germline V gives CDR1 SNHLY, CDR2 FYNNEI. J lost 13 bases, V lost 6 bases, and 6 bases had no gene match. The CDR3 DNA reads as TGTGCCAGCAGACCAGGGACTAGCGGGGGGGCCCAGTTCTTC. Its protein product is CASRPGTSGGAQFF.

This clone was seen more than once but under ten times. This chain joins TRBV12-3 or TRBV12-4 and TRBJ2-7; 8 bases are a match to TRBD1. V shed 6 bases and J 7 bases; nucleotides not matched to a gene: 8. The CDR3 sequence is 13 residues long. The CDR3 spells CASRSGGWMEQYF. The CDR3 bases are TGTGCCAGCAGATCAGGGGGCTGGATGGAGCAGTACTTC.

The V and J genes are TRBV11-3 and TRBJ2-5; D unresolved. Germline assignment: CDR1 SGHNT and CDR2 YENEEA. The CDR3 is 11 amino acids. V was cut by 3 bases and J by 5 bases, with 4 bases left in between. The CDR3 DNA reads as TGTGCCAGCAGCTTTGGGGAGACCCAGTACTTC. Its translation is CASSFGETQYF.

V and J are TRBV9 and TRBJ1-2, with no clear D. Germline V lookup: CDR1 SGDLS, CDR2 YYNGEE. Trimming took off 0 bases at V and 0 bases at J, with 12 bases between the two ends. The CDR3 contains 16 residues. The CDR3 sequence: CASSVASAGSNYGYTF. The CDR3 coding sequence is TGTGCCAGCAGCGTAGCGTCGGCTGGCTCTAACTATGGCTACACCTTC.

This rearrangement joins TRBV25-1 to TRBJ1-2; the D is unclear. The CDR3 contains 15 residues. The germline V gene encodes CDR1 MGHDK and CDR2 SYGVNS. The V end was cut by 0 bases, the J end by 4 bases, with 12 bases between. The CDR3 region has the DNA TGTGCCAGCAGTGAATATAGAGAGAGTGGCTATGGCTACACCTTC. Encoded protein: CASSEYRESGYGYTF.

In DNA form, the CDR3 reads TGTGCCAGCAGCCAAGACAGGGTGTATTCACCCCTCCACTTT. This sequence encodes CASSQDRVYSPLHF. The chain couples TRBV3-1 (or the pseudogene TRBV3-2) to TRBJ1-6; possibly TRBD1 for D (5 bases). CDR1 and CDR2 from the germline V gene are LGHDT and YNNKEL (reference sequence). The CDR3 contains 14 residues. Trimming removed 0 bases from V and 8 bases from J, with 8 bases in between.

The rearrangement uses TRBV7-2 and TRBJ1-6; D possibly corresponds to TRBD1 (6 bases). Germline V lookup: CDR1 SGHTA, CDR2 FQGNSA. CDR3 length equals 16 residues. The V gene lost 6 bases and the J gene lost 0 bases, with 12 bases spanning the gap. CDR3 DNA sequence: TGTGCCAGCAGGTCTACAGGGAGCTCCTATAATTCACCCCTCCACTTT. Its translation: CASRSTGSSYNSPLHF.

The V call is TRBV5-5, the J call TRBJ2-3; 10 positions match TRBD2. Germline V gene lookup returns CDR1 SGHKS and CDR2 YYEKEE (reference sequence). The CDR3 is 18 residues long. The V and J ends lost 1 base and 0 bases, in that order; junction bases with no gene match: 8. The CDR3 sequence is CASSLYSVAGGSTDTQYF. The DNA of the CDR3 is TGTGCCAGCAGCTTGTACAGCGTAGCGGGGGGTAGCACAGATACGCAGTATTTT.

This chain links TRBV11-2 with TRBJ1-2; no clear D gene. Trimming stripped 0 bases from V and 2 bases from J, with 7 bases between. The CDR3 loop spans 14 amino acids. Germline CDR1 SGHAT, CDR2 FQNNGV. CDR3 region: CASSLDGYNYGYTF. CDR3 nucleotides: TGTGCCAGCAGCTTAGACGGTTACAACTATGGCTACACCTTC.

The V gene is TRBV6-5, the J gene TRBJ1-2; D gene ambiguous. The germline CDR1 and CDR2 sequences are MNHEY and SVGAGI. CDR3 size: 14 residues. V was clipped by 2 bases and J by 4 bases, with 11 bases between them. CDR3 in amino acids: CASSYEGGRYGYTF. The CDR3 DNA reads as TGTGCCAGCAGTTACGAGGGCGGCCGCTATGGCTACACCTTC.

The gene calls are TRBV4-3 and TRBJ1-5, with D uncertain. CDR3 size: 14 residues. V shed 0 bases and J shed 7 bases, with 10 bases lying between them. The V gene's germline CDR1 is LGHNA and CDR2 YSLEER. Written as DNA, the CDR3 is TGCGCCAGCAGCCAAGAGGACTCCGGGCAGCCCCAGCATTTT. Its protein is CASSQEDSGQPQHF.

The chain employs TRBV11-2 and TRBJ1-2; 7 bases fit TRBD1. Unmatched junction bases numbered 6, after V lost 5 bases and J lost 3 bases. CDR3 size: 14 residues. Germline V CDR1 and CDR2: SGHAT, FQNNGV. DNA of the CDR3: TGTGCCAGCAGCCGAGACAGGGTTGACTATGGCTACACCTTC. This gives the protein CASSRDRVDYGYTF.

The genes are TRBV19 and TRBJ1-6; a possible D gene is TRBD1 (5 bases). Germline assignment: CDR1 LNHDA and CDR2 SQIVND (reference sequence). The CDR3 is made up of 15 amino acids. Trimming pared 5 bases from V and 7 bases from J, leaving 15 bases between. DNA for the CDR3: TGTGCCAGTAGTGATCAGGGAGAGAAGAATTCACCCCTCCACTTT. Translating it yields CASSDQGEKNSPLHF.

The chain couples TRBV7-9 to TRBJ2-7; TRBD2 aligns across 7 bases. The V and J ends lost 1 base and 3 bases, in that order; junction bases with no gene match: 6. The CDR3 runs to 15 residues. Germline V gives CDR1 SEHNR, CDR2 FQNEAQ (reference sequence). The CDR3: CASSLDGTIHYEQYF. CDR3 DNA sequence: TGTGCCAGCAGCTTAGATGGGACTATCCACTACGAGCAGTACTTC.

V gene TRBV4-3 combines with J gene TRBJ2-7; D is possibly TRBD1 or TRBD2 (6 bases each). V lost 0 bases and J 6 bases, leaving 12 bases between the germline ends. The CDR3 is 14 amino acids. Germline lookup yields CDR1 LGHNA and CDR2 YSLEER. The CDR3: CASSQDGGRVEQYF. CDR3 nucleotide sequence: TGCGCCAGCAGCCAAGATGGGGGGCGCGTCGAGCAGTACTTC.

This sequence joins TRBV9 and TRBJ1-1; D is undetermined. CDR3 length equals 15 residues. The germline V gene encodes CDR1 SGDLS and CDR2 YYNGEE. The ends were cut back, 5 bases at V and 2 bases at J, with 16 bases in the middle. CDR3 DNA: TGTGCCAGCAGTATTGGATGGGGAATAAACACTGAAGCTTTCTTT. Translating gives CASSIGWGINTEAFF.